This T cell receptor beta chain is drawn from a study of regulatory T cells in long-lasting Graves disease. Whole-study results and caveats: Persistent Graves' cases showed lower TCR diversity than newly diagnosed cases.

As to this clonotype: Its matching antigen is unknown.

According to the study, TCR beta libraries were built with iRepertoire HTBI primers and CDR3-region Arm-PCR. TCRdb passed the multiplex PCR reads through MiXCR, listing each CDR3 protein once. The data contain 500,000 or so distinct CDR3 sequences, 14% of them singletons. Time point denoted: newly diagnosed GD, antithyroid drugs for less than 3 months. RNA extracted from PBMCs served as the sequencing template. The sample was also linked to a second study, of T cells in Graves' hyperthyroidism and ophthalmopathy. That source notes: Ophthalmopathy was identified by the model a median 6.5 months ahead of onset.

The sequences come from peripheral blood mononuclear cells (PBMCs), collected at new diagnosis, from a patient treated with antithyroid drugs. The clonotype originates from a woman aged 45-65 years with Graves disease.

In DNA form, the CDR3 reads TGTGCCAGTAGGATTGGGGGCCCGGTTGATGGCTACACCTTC. This translates into CASRIGGPVDGYTF. This chain connects TRBV19 to TRBJ1-2, with D tentatively TRBD1 (6 bases). The CDR3 is made up of 14 amino acids. Deletions cut 6 bases from V and 6 bases from J, with 17 bases between. CDR1 and CDR2 from the germline V gene are LNHDA and SQIVND (reference sequence).